What follows are 23 T cell receptor beta chains derived from one specimen sequenced in a study of long-term antiretroviral therapy in people with HIV (dated by TCRdb to 2021 to 2024). The immunoSEQ hsTCRB v3.0 assay was used at survey level resolution to sequence the TRB variable region. What TCRdb holds here is the immuneACCESS table cut down to in-frame rearrangements. Part of the clones is not present; checked against another copy, under half of the missing clones reflect an unresolved V gene, and the others are unexplained. The sample data list about 28,000 clones, and 75% to 85% of these were observed just once. Jointly, the top ten make up roughly 7.3% of the sample. The sample consisted of unsorted PBMCs, taken 0.3 years after starting antiretroviral therapy. All receptors come from a man in his forties with HIV.

This clone appeared a few times. The chain carries TRBV4-2 and TRBJ2-1; either TRBD1 or TRBD2 may supply D (6 bases each). V was pared by 3 bases and J by 9 bases, with 15 bases between. From germline, CDR1 is LGHNA and CDR2 YNFKEQ. CDR3 length: 14 amino acids. The CDR3 sequence: CASSQMAGGGEQFF. The CDR3, as DNA: TGTGCCAGCAGCCAGATGGCTGGAGGGGGTGAGCAGTTCTTC.

Turning to this clone: Other DNA sequences in this specimen translate into the identical CDR3. This sequence joins TRBV2 and TRBJ2-3; D gene unclear. Germline V gives CDR1 SNHLY, CDR2 FYNNEI. Trimming took 4 bases from V and 2 from J, leaving 4 bases between them. The CDR3 sequence is 12 residues long. CDR3 sequence: CASSGITDTQYF. In DNA form, the CDR3 reads TGTGCCAGCAGTGGAATCACAGATACGCAGTATTTT.

The chain joins TRBV7-2 to TRBJ1-5; D unresolved. V was clipped by 5 bases and J by 4 bases, with 15 bases between them. The CDR3 loop spans 15 amino acids. CDR1 and CDR2 from the germline V gene are SGHTA and FQGNSA. The DNA for the CDR3 is TGTGCCAGCAGCCCGAATTCGGTGGGGAATCAGCCCCAGCATTTT. Translated, it gives CASSPNSVGNQPQHF.

V is TRBV7-2 and J is TRBJ1-1; D is undetermined. The V gene lost 1 base and the J gene lost 1 base, with 4 bases spanning the gap. The CDR3 contains 13 residues. CDR1 and CDR2 from the germline V gene are SGHTA and FQGNSA. The CDR3 bases are TGTGCCAGCAGCTTAGTCGGGAACACTGAAGCTTTCTTT. Translated, it gives CASSLVGNTEAFF.

The chain couples TRBV4-3 to TRBJ2-7, with TRBD1 as a possible D gene (6 bases). Trimming took 0 bases from V and 3 from J, leaving 12 bases between them. Germline V gene lookup returns CDR1 LGHNA and CDR2 YSLEER. CDR3 length equals 15 residues. In DNA, the CDR3 is TGCGCCAGCAGCCAAGATAGGGGACACCTCTACGAGCAGTACTTC. Its translation: CASSQDRGHLYEQYF.

The chain employs TRBV27 and TRBJ2-3; 8 bases are a match to TRBD1. Germline trimming cut 7 bases from V and 1 base from J; bases unmatched to any gene: 7. This CDR3 spans 15 amino acids. Per the germline V gene, CDR1 is MNHEY and CDR2 is SMNVEV (reference sequence). CDR3 in amino acids: CASTADREGTDTQYF. CDR3 sequence (DNA): TGTGCCAGCACCGCGGACAGGGAAGGCACAGATACGCAGTATTTT.

The chain recombines TRBV11-3 with TRBJ2-2; 7 bases fit TRBD2. The length of the CDR3 is 15 residues. Germline V gene lookup returns CDR1 SGHNT and CDR2 YENEEA. Unmatched junction bases numbered 3, after V lost 1 base and J lost 4 bases. Here the CDR3 reads CASSLGGSSTGELFF. The CDR3 DNA sequence: TGTGCCAGCAGCTTAGGCGGGAGTTCCACCGGGGAGCTGTTTTTT. Based on the CDR3 plus reference TRBV11-3 and TRBJ2-2, the full variable domain is EAGVVQSPRYKIIEKKQPVAFWCNPISGHNTLYWYLQNLGQGPELLIRYENEEAVDDSQLPKDRFSAERLKGVDSTLKIQPAELGDSAVYLCASSLGGSSTGELFFGEGSRLTVL.

The chain joins TRBV29-1 to TRBJ2-1; D is perhaps TRBD1 (5 bases). Germline CDR1 and CDR2: SQVTM and ANQGSEA. The ends were cut back, 5 bases at V and 8 bases at J, with 13 bases in the middle. This CDR3 spans 12 amino acids. This CDR3 reads CSVRQLRDEQFF. The CDR3 nucleotides read TGCAGCGTTCGACAGCTCAGGGATGAGCAGTTCTTC.

Notes on this clone: The same CDR3 is also encoded by other DNA sequences in this sample. The chain links TRBV7-2 to TRBJ1-1; D is ambiguous. Germline CDR1 is SGHTA and CDR2 is FQGNSA. CDR3 length equals 13 residues. V was trimmed by 5 bases and J by 1 base, leaving 8 bases between them. The CDR3 coding sequence is TGTGCCAGCAGCCCCGGCAGGAACACTGAAGCTTTCTTT. Its translation: CASSPGRNTEAFF. The full variable domain, with the rest looked up from reference TRBV7-2 and TRBJ1-1, is GAGVSQSPSNKVTEKGKDVELRCDPISGHTALYWYRQSLGQGLEFLIYFQGNSAPDKSGLPSDRFSAERTGGSVSTLTIQRTQQEDSAVYLCASSPGRNTEAFFGQGTRLTVV.

The chain carries TRBV7-9 and TRBJ2-3, with a possible D match to TRBD1 (6 bases). CDR3 length: 14 residues. The germline V gene has CDR1 SEHNR and CDR2 FQNEAQ (reference sequence). Trimming removed 5 bases from V and 4 bases from J, with 13 bases in between. CDR3 region: CASSDRIGADTQYF. As DNA, the CDR3 is TGTGCCAGCAGCGACAGGATAGGGGCAGATACGCAGTATTTT.

This rearrangement joins TRBV28 to TRBJ1-1; the D gene is possibly TRBD1 (6 bases). In germline, CDR1 is MDHEN, CDR2 SYDVKM. This CDR3 comprises 14 residues. Trimming shortened V by 6 bases and J by 4 bases, and 15 bases separated the two germline ends. The CDR3 sequence is CASSKRQAGTEAFF. The CDR3 DNA follows: TGTGCCAGCAGCAAAAGACAGGCAGGCACTGAAGCTTTCTTT.

The rearrangement joins TRBV9 to TRBJ2-2; 8 bases agree with TRBD2. Germline values: CDR1 SGDLS, CDR2 YYNGEE. The CDR3 covers 17 residues. V lost 0 bases and J lost 4; bases outside the gene matches: 8. The CDR3 nucleotides are TGTGCCAGCAGCGTAGGAGCGGGGGCCGATCGCACCGGGGAGCTGTTTTTT. It encodes CASSVGAGADRTGELFF.

The chain links TRBV29-1 to TRBJ2-7; D is perhaps TRBD1 or TRBD2 (6 bases each). The CDR3 is 15 residues long. Germline-derived CDR1 and CDR2 are SQVTM and ANQGSEA. Trimming left V 1 base short and J 2 bases short, with 15 bases between. CDR3 in amino acids: CSVEVGGQPPYEQYF. The CDR3 nucleotides read TGCAGCGTTGAAGTGGGGGGCCAACCCCCCTACGAGCAGTACTTC.

This clone was detected only once. The DNA for the CDR3 is TGCAGCGTTGAACCCGAAACTAGATATGAGCAGTTCTTC. This sequence encodes CSVEPETRYEQFF. The chain couples TRBV29-1 to TRBJ2-1, with a tentative D call TRBD2 (5 bases). The CDR3 sequence is 13 residues long. Germline values: CDR1 SQVTM, CDR2 ANQGSEA. V lost 2 bases and J 8 bases, leaving 13 bases between the germline ends.

The chain links TRBV19 to TRBJ1-1, with D possibly matching TRBD1 (6 bases). The CDR3 spans 15 residues. Between the trimmed V and J ends, which lost 4 bases and 0 bases, there was a span of 12 bases. CDR1 is LNHDA, CDR2 SQIVND, per germline (reference sequence). The CDR3 loop reads CASSTPRGLNTEAFF. CDR3 bases: TGTGCCAGTAGTACCCCCAGGGGCCTGAACACTGAAGCTTTCTTT.

The V gene is TRBV7-9, the J gene TRBJ2-1, with a tentative D call TRBD2 (6 bases). The CDR3 has 19 amino acids. V was shortened by 8 bases and J by 0 bases, with 26 bases between the two germline ends. CDR1 and CDR2 from the germline V gene are SEHNR and FQNEAQ (reference sequence). The CDR3 loop reads CASPPYTVLRDRSYNEQFF. CDR3 in DNA: TGTGCCAGCCCACCCTATACGGTCTTGCGGGACCGCTCCTACAATGAGCAGTTCTTC.

This clone came up a few times. V usage is TRBV5-4 and J usage is TRBJ1-6; a possible D gene is TRBD1 (6 bases). With 3 bases removed from V and 5 bases from J, the gap between germline ends came to 15 bases. CDR3 length: 16 amino acids. CDR1 and CDR2 (germline): SGHNT, YYREEE (reference sequence). The CDR3 region is CASSWGVGANNSPLHF. CDR3 in DNA: TGTGCCAGCAGCTGGGGAGTGGGGGCGAATAATTCACCCCTCCACTTT.

This clone occurred a few times. The chain joins TRBV4-3 to TRBJ1-2; no clear D gene. Germline V gives CDR1 LGHNA, CDR2 YSLEER. The CDR3 runs to 13 residues. V lost 4 bases to trimming and J lost 0 bases, with 6 bases between them. The CDR3 nucleotides are TGCGCCAGCAGCCCACAGTCTAACTATGGCTACACCTTC. Translated: CASSPQSNYGYTF.

This clone came up once. This chain connects TRBV5-1 to TRBJ2-1; 10 nucleotides agree with TRBD2. Trimming at V came to 5 bases and at J to 8 bases, leaving 13 bases not matched to a gene. The germline gives CDR1 SGHRS, CDR2 YFSETQ. The CDR3 has 16 amino acids. The CDR3 bases are TGCGCCAGCAGGAGACGGCAGCGGGAGGGGGCCGATGAGCAGTTCTTC. It is translated as CASRRRQREGADEQFF. Full variable domain (outside the CDR3, taken from reference TRBV5-1 and TRBJ2-1): KAGVTQTPRYLIKTRGQQVTLSCSPISGHRSVSWYQQTPGQGLQFLFEYFSETQRNKGNFPGRFSGRQFSNSRSEMNVSTLELGDSALYLCASRRRQREGADEQFFGPGTRLTVL.

The rearrangement links TRBV5-1 to TRBJ2-3; the match to TRBD2 covers 10 bases. V lost 4 bases and J lost 3; bases outside the gene matches: 11. This CDR3 spans 17 amino acids. CDR1 SGHRS and CDR2 YFSETQ come from the germline V gene. The CDR3 nucleotides are TGCGCCAGCAGCCTCCTCGTAGCGGGGGGCTCTACAGATACGCAGTATTTT. Translated: CASSLLVAGGSTDTQYF.

The chain couples TRBV7-9 to TRBJ1-1; weak D call: TRBD1 (5 bases). The CDR3 totals 15 residues. Germline assignment: CDR1 SEHNR and CDR2 FQNEAQ (reference sequence). The ends were cut back, 1 base at V and 2 bases at J, with 11 bases in the middle. CDR3 region: CASSLESGLNTEAFF. The CDR3 DNA sequence: TGTGCCAGCAGCTTAGAATCGGGACTCAACACTGAAGCTTTCTTT.

This clone is medium-sized. CDR3 sequence reads: CASSLARDRTGELFF. The CDR3 nucleotides read TGTGCCAGCAGCTTAGCTCGGGACCGTACCGGGGAGCTGTTTTTT. The chain joins TRBV7-9 to TRBJ2-2; D is perhaps TRBD1 or TRBD2 (5 bases each). Germline assignment: CDR1 SEHNR and CDR2 FQNEAQ (reference sequence). Between the trimmed V and J ends, which lost 0 bases and 5 bases, there was a span of 10 bases. The CDR3 contains 15 residues.

The genes are TRBV18 and TRBJ2-1, with TRBD1 matching 9 bases. The CDR3 is made up of 14 amino acids. Germline trimming cut 6 bases from V and 8 bases from J; bases unmatched to any gene: 8. Looked up from germline, CDR1 is KGHSH and CDR2 is LQKENI. CDR3 DNA: TGTGCCAGCTCCCTCGGGACAGGGATTGATGAGCAGTTCTTC. Translation gives CASSLGTGIDEQFF.